This TCR beta chain was sequenced during a study of identical twins. Study-wide results and limits: Within cord blood, abundant beta clonotypes carried fewer insertions, but memory repertoires showed no such trend.

cDNA molecules carried unique molecular identifiers, and template switching added a universal primer site. TCRdb analysed the 5' RACE reads with MiXCR anew, one entry per CDR3 protein. This sample carries 1.5 million to 2 million distinct CDR3 sequences, roughly 35% of them seen once, and the ten largest clones take approximately 0.25%. The V gene's germline CDR1 is MNHNS and CDR2 SASEGT. Trimming removed 6 bases from V and 2 bases from J; junction bases left unmatched: 7. The length of the CDR3 is 15 residues. A note on this clonotype: Its cognate antigen is unknown.

This clonotype originated in a newborn girl in good health. The specimen sequenced was cord blood. The chain combines TRBV6-1 with TRBJ2-1; 7 nucleotides match TRBD2. Written as DNA, the CDR3 is TGTGCCAGCAGGTCCGTCCTAGCGGCCTACAATGAGCAGTTCTTC. The encoded protein is CASRSVLAAYNEQFF.